This TCR beta chain emerged from a study of multiple sclerosis patients with progressive multifocal leukoencephalopathy. Broader study findings: No common TRBV or TRBJ usage or pairing appeared at PML.

Time point reported: before natalizumab initiation. Prior interferon beta treatment was universal, and the PML patients were all female. T0 blood was collected before the first natalizumab infusion. Of note for this clone: The antigen is undetermined.

Sequencing was at survey level. TCRdb keeps only in-frame clones here, not all; method: immunoSEQ multiplex PCR. The top ten hold over 0.95% of the sample, which has roughly 30,000 clones, around 90% seen once. Trimming took off 2 bases at V and 11 bases at J, with 20 bases between the two ends. CDR3 length equals 15 residues. CDR1 and CDR2 from the germline V gene are MGHDK and SYGVNS. The sequencing sample was made of PBMCs. The J gene is TRBJ2-3, the V gene TRBV25-1; possible D gene TRBD2, 5 bases. This TCR was sampled from a human donor with multiple sclerosis. In nucleotides, the CDR3 is TGTGCCAGCAGTGAAGGGCAGAAGGAGGTTCCCCTGCAGTATTTT. Translated: CASSEGQKEVPLQYF.